Listed below are T cell receptor beta chains from one sample, sequenced in a study of cytomegalovirus exposure and HLA in healthy donors. Clones were sequenced by immunoSEQ multiplex PCR, and TCRdb holds only the in-frame ones, with some missing. The data contain 90,000 or so clones, 95% to 97% of them singletons. Sequencing was performed on PBMCs. These receptors all stem from a man aged 18 to 30 in good health and CMV-seronegative. CDR3s include the opening cysteine and the closing phenylalanine or tryptophan. D genes are given only for firm matches. Clone size is not always given. Where it is, it says once, few, many or a class for expanded clones.

j_gene,v_gene,d_gene,abundance,CDR3nt,CDR3aa
TRBJ1-4,TRBV4-1,TRBD1,NA,TGCGCCAGCAGCCAAGGAGGGACAGTAATTGAAAAACTGTTTTTT,CASSQGGTVIEKLFF
TRBJ1-1,TRBV4-1,TRBD1,once,TGCGCCAGCAGCCAGAACCTGGACAGGGGGCTTTTCTTTACTGAAGCTTTCTTT,CASSQNLDRGLFFTEAFF
TRBJ2-7,TRBV4-1,TRBD2,once,TGCGCCAGCAGCCACCCTAGCGGGAGTCTTCCATACGAGCAGTACTTC,CASSHPSGSLPYEQYF
TRBJ2-2,TRBV9,NA,NA,TGTGCCAGCAGCCCCTCCACTAGGGCGATCACCGGGGAGCTGTTTTTT,CASSPSTRAITGELFF
TRBJ2-6,TRBV11-3,TRBD2,NA,TGTGCCAGCAGCCCCCCCACCGGGAGGAGCGGGACTGGGGCCAACGTCCTGACTTTC,CASSPPTGRSGTGANVLTF
TRBJ1-1,TRBV5-8,NA,NA,TGTGCCAGCAGCTTGGCCCGACAGGTTAACACTGAAGCTTTCTTT,CASSLARQVNTEAFF
TRBJ2-3,TRBV5-8,NA,NA,TGTGCCAGCATCACTCACACAGATACGCAGTATTTT,CASITHTDTQYF
TRBJ1-1,TRBV23-1,NA,NA,TGCGCCAGCAGTCGGAGCCTAATCTGTGGGAGGGAGGACAACACTGAAGCTTTCTTT,CASSRSLICGREDNTEAFF
TRBJ2-3,TRBV9,NA,NA,TGTGCCAGCAGCGTGGAGGGCAGGCGTACAGATACGCAGTATTTT,CASSVEGRRTDTQYF
TRBJ2-3,TRBV4-3,TRBD2,NA,TGCGCCAGCAGCCAAGTCGCCGGGACTAGCCCCCGGGATACGCAGTATTTT,CASSQVAGTSPRDTQYF
TRBJ2-1,TRBV28,TRBD2,NA,TGTGCCAGCAGTTTCCGGGGACTAGCGGAAAATGAGCAGTTCTTC,CASSFRGLAENEQFF
TRBJ1-1,TRBV12-5,NA,NA,TGTGCTAGTGGTTTGGCCCAGGGGACATCGAACACTGAAGCTTTCTTT,CASGLAQGTSNTEAFF
TRBJ2-3,TRBV5-4,TRBD2,NA,TGTGCCAGCAGCTGGATACTAGCGGGAGGAAAAGATACGCAGTATTTT,CASSWILAGGKDTQYF
TRBJ2-3,TRBV27,NA,NA,TGTGCCAGCAGCGGCCGGTTTACGACTAGGACAGATACGCAGTATTTT,CASSGRFTTRTDTQYF
TRBJ2-1,TRBV6-1,NA,NA,TGTGCCAGCAGTGAACTGGAGGATGAGCAGTTCTTC,CASSELEDEQFF
TRBJ2-1,TRBV19,TRBD1,NA,TGTGCCAGTACTATAAAACAGGGGGGAAGCTCCTACAATGAGCAGTTCTTC,CASTIKQGGSSYNEQFF
TRBJ1-1,TRBV15,NA,NA,TGTGCCACCAGCAGCCGGTCGTTGAACACTGAAGCTTTCTTT,CATSSRSLNTEAFF